The rows below give T cell receptor beta chains drawn from one sample of a study of blood T cell repertoires in COVID-19. Clones were read by immunoSEQ multiplex PCR, and TCRdb kept only the in-frame ones, dropping some. Among under 300,000 clones, 65% to 90% were seen once, and the ten largest hold about an eighth. The source material was peripheral blood. The receptor source for this set is a woman between 65 and 79 years old with COVID-19, enrolled during active disease. Both conserved end residues are part of each CDR3. Each record gives: V gene, D gene, clone size, J gene, CDR3 DNA, CDR3 protein. A D gene is named only where the DNA matches it firmly. Where a row states a size, it is once, few, many or the class of an expanded clone; other rows omit it.

v_gene: TRBV6-5; d_gene: TRBD1; abundance: once; j_gene: TRBJ1-5; CDR3nt: TGTGCCAGCAGTTCCCGAGGGACAGGCAATCAGCCCCAGCATTTT; CDR3aa: CASSSRGTGNQPQHF
v_gene: TRBV4-1; d_gene: -; abundance: -; j_gene: TRBJ2-7; CDR3nt: TGCGCCAGCAGCCATCTACCGGGACACCTCTACGAGCAGTACTTC; CDR3aa: CASSHLPGHLYEQYF
v_gene: TRBV4-1; d_gene: TRBD1; abundance: -; j_gene: TRBJ2-6; CDR3nt: TGCGCCAGCAGCCAAGATGGCGGGACAGGGACGCGGTTGGGGGCCAACGTCCTGACTTTC; CDR3aa: CASSQDGGTGTRLGANVLTF
v_gene: TRBV18; d_gene: TRBD1; abundance: -; j_gene: TRBJ1-5; CDR3nt: TGTGCCAGCTCACTGACAGGGACTGGGCAGCCCCAGCATTTT; CDR3aa: CASSLTGTGQPQHF
v_gene: TRBV24-1; d_gene: TRBD2; abundance: -; j_gene: TRBJ2-3; CDR3nt: TGTGCCACCAGTGACCCTAGCGGGGCGACAGATACGCAGTATTTT; CDR3aa: CATSDPSGATDTQYF
v_gene: TRBV9; d_gene: TRBD1; abundance: -; j_gene: TRBJ1-2; CDR3nt: TGTGCCAGCAAGCCGAAGGGGGCCGCCTATGGCTACACCTTC; CDR3aa: CASKPKGAAYGYTF
v_gene: TRBV9; d_gene: TRBD1; abundance: -; j_gene: TRBJ2-7; CDR3nt: TGTGCCAGCAGCGTAGCACAGGGGAACGAGCAGTACTTC; CDR3aa: CASSVAQGNEQYF
v_gene: TRBV18; d_gene: -; abundance: once; j_gene: TRBJ1-2; CDR3nt: TGTGCCAGCTCTGGAGGTCAGGACTATGGCTACACCTTC; CDR3aa: CASSGGQDYGYTF
v_gene: TRBV7-3; d_gene: TRBD1; abundance: -; j_gene: TRBJ2-7; CDR3nt: TGTGCCAGCAGCCCGCAGGGGACAGGGTCCTACGAGCAGTACTTC; CDR3aa: CASSPQGTGSYEQYF
v_gene: TRBV4-1; d_gene: -; abundance: -; j_gene: TRBJ2-1; CDR3nt: TGCGCCAGCAGCCAAGGGCGGGGCCATTCCTACAATGAGCAGTTCTTC; CDR3aa: CASSQGRGHSYNEQFF
v_gene: TRBV6-1; d_gene: -; abundance: -; j_gene: TRBJ2-1; CDR3nt: TGTGCCAGCAGTGAAGCGGGGGGCTCCTACAATGAGCAGTTCTTC; CDR3aa: CASSEAGGSYNEQFF
v_gene: TRBV7-3; d_gene: TRBD2; abundance: -; j_gene: TRBJ2-7; CDR3nt: TGTGCCAGCCCTTGCCGGGCTAGCGGGGGAGGGGAGCAGTACTTC; CDR3aa: CASPCRASGGGEQYF
v_gene: TRBV11-3; d_gene: TRBD2; abundance: -; j_gene: TRBJ2-1; CDR3nt: TGTGCCAGCAGCGCGGGACTAGCGGGCTTCAATGAGCAGTTCTTC; CDR3aa: CASSAGLAGFNEQFF
v_gene: TRBV7-8; d_gene: -; abundance: few; j_gene: TRBJ2-3; CDR3nt: TGTGCCAGCAGCTCCCGGGACTCGATTTCAGATACGCAGTATTTT; CDR3aa: CASSSRDSISDTQYF
v_gene: TRBV2; d_gene: TRBD1; abundance: -; j_gene: TRBJ1-6; CDR3nt: TGTGCCAGCAGGGACAGGGGGGCAAATAATTCACCCCTCCACTTT; CDR3aa: CASRDRGANNSPLHF
v_gene: TRBV28; d_gene: -; abundance: -; j_gene: TRBJ2-1; CDR3nt: TGTGCCAGCGCGGGGCTGGATGAGCAGTTCTTC; CDR3aa: CASAGLDEQFF
v_gene: TRBV7-2; d_gene: TRBD2; abundance: -; j_gene: TRBJ2-5; CDR3nt: TGTGCCAGCAGCCCTCCCGGGAGGGGCGTCCAAGAGACCCAGTACTTC; CDR3aa: CASSPPGRGVQETQYF
v_gene: TRBV9; d_gene: TRBD1; abundance: -; j_gene: TRBJ1-5; CDR3nt: TGTGCCAGCAGCGTAGAGGGGCAGGGGGCGGAATGTGCGTTTAGACCCCAGCATTTT; CDR3aa: CASSVEGQGAECAFRPQHF
v_gene: TRBV28; d_gene: -; abundance: -; j_gene: TRBJ2-7; CDR3nt: TGTGCCAGCATAAGGGGCGTTGCCTGGAACGAGCAGTACTTC; CDR3aa: CASIRGVAWNEQYF
v_gene: TRBV3-1/TRBV3-2; d_gene: -; abundance: -; j_gene: TRBJ1-3; CDR3nt: TGTGCCAGCAGCCCTCTAAACGGGTACTCTGGAAACACCATATATTTT; CDR3aa: CASSPLNGYSGNTIYF
v_gene: TRBV7-3; d_gene: TRBD1; abundance: -; j_gene: TRBJ1-2; CDR3nt: TGTGCCAGCAGCCGTCAGGGGGCTGGGGGCTACACCTTC; CDR3aa: CASSRQGAGGYTF
v_gene: TRBV28; d_gene: TRBD1; abundance: -; j_gene: TRBJ1-5; CDR3nt: TGTGCCAGCAGACTGACAGGGGGCAGCAATCAGCCCCAGCATTTT; CDR3aa: CASRLTGGSNQPQHF
v_gene: TRBV5-1; d_gene: TRBD2; abundance: -; j_gene: TRBJ2-3; CDR3nt: TGCGCCAGCAGCTTGGTAGCGGGGGAGCTCACAGATACGCAGTATTTT; CDR3aa: CASSLVAGELTDTQYF
v_gene: TRBV7-9; d_gene: -; abundance: -; j_gene: TRBJ2-7; CDR3nt: TGTGCCAGCAGGACTAGGGAGTACGAGCAGTACTTC; CDR3aa: CASRTREYEQYF
v_gene: TRBV5-1; d_gene: TRBD2; abundance: -; j_gene: TRBJ2-2; CDR3nt: TGCGCCAGCAACCCCTTGGGCGGGGGATCCACCGGGGAGCTGTTTTTT; CDR3aa: CASNPLGGGSTGELFF
v_gene: TRBV5-1; d_gene: -; abundance: -; j_gene: TRBJ1-4; CDR3nt: TGCGCCAGCAGCTTGTCAAATTCAGAGGCGCTATTTGGGGAAAAACTGTTTTTT; CDR3aa: CASSLSNSEALFGEKLFF
v_gene: TRBV30; d_gene: -; abundance: -; j_gene: TRBJ1-1; CDR3nt: TGTGCCTGGATTCACATAAGTGAAGCTTTCTTT; CDR3aa: CAWIHISEAFF
v_gene: TRBV28; d_gene: -; abundance: once; j_gene: TRBJ2-4; CDR3nt: TGTGCCAGCAGTCTACCAGGGGCGGGCATTCAGTACTTC; CDR3aa: CASSLPGAGIQYF
v_gene: TRBV7-2; d_gene: TRBD1; abundance: -; j_gene: TRBJ2-3; CDR3nt: TGTGCCAGCAGGCCAGGGGACAGGGGCTTCACAGATACGCAGTATTTT; CDR3aa: CASRPGDRGFTDTQYF
v_gene: TRBV7-3; d_gene: TRBD2; abundance: -; j_gene: TRBJ2-5; CDR3nt: TGTGCCAGCAGCGCCTTAGCGGGGGGGCCTCAAGAGACCCAGTACTTC; CDR3aa: CASSALAGGPQETQYF
v_gene: TRBV10-3; d_gene: -; abundance: few; j_gene: TRBJ1-1; CDR3nt: TGTGCCATCAGTGACCTTCAAGCAAACACTGAAGCTTTCTTT; CDR3aa: CAISDLQANTEAFF
v_gene: TRBV19; d_gene: -; abundance: -; j_gene: TRBJ2-7; CDR3nt: TGTGCCAGTAGGGACAGAGCTTCTAGCTCCTACGAGCAGTACTTC; CDR3aa: CASRDRASSSYEQYF
v_gene: TRBV7-2; d_gene: TRBD2; abundance: few; j_gene: TRBJ2-2; CDR3nt: TGTGCCAGCAGCTTAGGGGGACTACCCACCGGGGAGCTGTTTTTT; CDR3aa: CASSLGGLPTGELFF
v_gene: TRBV7-2; d_gene: -; abundance: -; j_gene: TRBJ2-1; CDR3nt: TGTGCCAGCAGCAAGGGGGTTACGTCCTACAATGAGCAGTTCTTC; CDR3aa: CASSKGVTSYNEQFF
v_gene: TRBV7-9; d_gene: TRBD1; abundance: -; j_gene: TRBJ1-3; CDR3nt: TGTGCCAGCAGCTTTGCTACCGGGACAGGGAGGCCAAACACCATATATTTT; CDR3aa: CASSFATGTGRPNTIYF
v_gene: TRBV19; d_gene: -; abundance: once; j_gene: TRBJ1-2; CDR3nt: TGTGCCAGTAGTATATTGGCGGGGCCGAAGGGCTACACCTTC; CDR3aa: CASSILAGPKGYTF
v_gene: TRBV5-1; d_gene: -; abundance: -; j_gene: TRBJ1-3; CDR3nt: TGCGCCAGCAGGTGGGGTACGGAGGACACCATATATTTT; CDR3aa: CASRWGTEDTIYF
v_gene: TRBV10-3; d_gene: -; abundance: -; j_gene: TRBJ1-1; CDR3nt: TGTGCCATCAGTGAGCGCTTCCTCAGGAACACTGAAGCTTTCTTT; CDR3aa: CAISERFLRNTEAFF
v_gene: TRBV5-8; d_gene: TRBD1; abundance: -; j_gene: TRBJ1-2; CDR3nt: TGTGCCAGCAGCCAAGCACCGGGACAGGACAAGCGCTACACCTTC; CDR3aa: CASSQAPGQDKRYTF